One and the same sample provided the 8 T cell receptor beta chains below, sequenced in a study of T cell clonality in common variable immunodeficiency. Study-wide points: Reportedly, TCR beta sequences from common variable immunodeficiency showed fewer deletions and N-nucleotide insertions.

Clones were read by immunoSEQ multiplex PCR, and TCRdb kept only the in-frame ones, dropping some. Singletons are absent from the sample, which has more than 8,000 clones. Antigens for these TCRs are unknown. The sequencing input was peripheral blood mononuclear cells. The origin of the receptors is a human donor with common variable immunodeficiency.

This clone is medium-sized. The missing CDR3 end, 3 residues past where the read stops, is filled in from the germline J gene. The genes are TRBV20-1 and TRBJ2-7; TRBD2 matches 8 bases. Per germline, CDR1 DFQATT and CDR2 SNEGSKA (reference sequence). With 0 bases clipped from V and 3 bases from J, the junction kept 7 bases outside the gene matches. The CDR3 loop spans 15 amino acids. The CDR3 reads CSAREVERGNYEQYF. The part of the CDR3 DNA that was read is TGCAGTGCTAGAGAAGTGGAGCGGGGGAACTACGAG.

By share of the sample, this clone is medium-sized. The read finishes 3 residues shy of the CDR3 end, and the germline J gene is used to complete it. The chain employs TRBV19 and TRBJ1-1; 8 nucleotides match TRBD1. From germline, CDR1 is LNHDA and CDR2 SQIVND (reference sequence). The CDR3 extends over 13 amino acids. Trimming cost V 7 bases and J 3 bases; bases outside gene matches: 4. This chain's CDR3 is CASTMDRDTEAFF. The CDR3 bases that were read are TGTGCCAGTACTATGGACAGGGACACTGAA.

This clone was found many times. The missing CDR3 end, 3 residues past where the read stops, is filled in from the germline J gene. The chain carries TRBV10-1 and TRBJ2-5; 8 bases line up with TRBD1. V trimming: 3 bases; J trimming: 4 bases; junction bases outside the gene matches: 7. The CDR3 extends over 15 amino acids. CDR1 and CDR2 (germline): WNHNN, SYGVQD (reference sequence). CDR3 protein: CASSEDRGGLETQYF. The DNA read from the CDR3 is TGCGCCAGCAGTGAAGACAGGGGAGGCCTAGAGACC.

This clone came up many times. The read ends 3 residues before the CDR3 terminus; that terminus is restored from the germline J gene. J is TRBJ2-7 and V is TRBV29-1; 11 bases map to TRBD2. The trim removed 5 bases at V and 5 bases at J, leaving 8 bases unmatched. This CDR3 comprises 14 residues. Germline CDR1 SQVTM, CDR2 ANQGSEA. The sequenced CDR3 bases are TGCAGCGTTCATTTAGCGGGAGGGCCCCACGAG. This encodes CSVHLAGGPHE. The complete CDR3 sequence is CSVHLAGGPHEQYF.

About this clone itself: The observed sequence ends 3 residues before the CDR3 terminus, with the missing tail filled in from the germline J gene. The rearrangement links TRBV20-1 to TRBJ2-7; perhaps TRBD2 as D (5 bases). The CDR3 contains 15 residues. The V and J ends lost 5 bases and 2 bases respectively, with 19 bases between them. Germline CDR1 and CDR2: DFQATT and SNEGSKA (reference sequence). The CDR3 DNA, read in part, is TGCAGTGCTGAAAGGGTAATTCGGGGTGCCTACGAG. This translates into CSAERVIRGAYE. The full CDR3 reads CSAERVIRGAYEQYF.

In its sample, this clone is medium-sized. The read ends 3 residues early relative to the CDR3; the germline J gene fills the gap. J is TRBJ1-4 and V is TRBV5-4, with TRBD1 identical over 7 bases. The CDR3 runs to 14 residues. The V gene end was trimmed by 0 bases and the J gene end by 4 bases; junction bases not matched to a gene: 0. Looked up from germline, CDR1 is SGHNT and CDR2 is YYREEE (reference sequence). The part of the CDR3 DNA that was read is TGTGCCAGCAGCTTGGACAGGGGTAATGAAAAA. It yields the protein CASSLDRGNEK. The entire CDR3 reads CASSLDRGNEKLFF.

This clone was observed many times. The read ends 3 residues early relative to the CDR3; the germline J gene fills the gap. The chain recombines TRBV18 with TRBJ2-7; D might be TRBD1 (6 bases). The germline V and J ends were trimmed by 3 bases and 6 bases, with 9 bases remaining between them. The CDR3 runs 12 residues. Germline V gene data show CDR1 as KGHSH and CDR2 as LQKENI. CDR3 DNA, as far as it was read: TGTGCCAGCTCACCGAACAGGGTCGAG. This codes for CASSPNRVE. The entire CDR3 protein is CASSPNRVEQYF.

By its share, this clone is medium-sized. With the read ending 3 residues before the CDR3 end, the germline J gene is used to fill in that end. The chain uses TRBV2 and TRBJ1-5; the D gene is possibly TRBD1 (5 bases). Trimming left V 5 bases short and J 2 bases short, with 13 bases between. Germline V gene data show CDR1 as SNHLY and CDR2 as FYNNEI. This CDR3 is 15 amino acids long. CDR3 DNA (partial): TGTGCCAGCAGTTTGCAGGGAGGGCGCAATCAGCCC. It is translated as CASSLQGGRNQP. Given in full, the CDR3 is CASSLQGGRNQPQHF.